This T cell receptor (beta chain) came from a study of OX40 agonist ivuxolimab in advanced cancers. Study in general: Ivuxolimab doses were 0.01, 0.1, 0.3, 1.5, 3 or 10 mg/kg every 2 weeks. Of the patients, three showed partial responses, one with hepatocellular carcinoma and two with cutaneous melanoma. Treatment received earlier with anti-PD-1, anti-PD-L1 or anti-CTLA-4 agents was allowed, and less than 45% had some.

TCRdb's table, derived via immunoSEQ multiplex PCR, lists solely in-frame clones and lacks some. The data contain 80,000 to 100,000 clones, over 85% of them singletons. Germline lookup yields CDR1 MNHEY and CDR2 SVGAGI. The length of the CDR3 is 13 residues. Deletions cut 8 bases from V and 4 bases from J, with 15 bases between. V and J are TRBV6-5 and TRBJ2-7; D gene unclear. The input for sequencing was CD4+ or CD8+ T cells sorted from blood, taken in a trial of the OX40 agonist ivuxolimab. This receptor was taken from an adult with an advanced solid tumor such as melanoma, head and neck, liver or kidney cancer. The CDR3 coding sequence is TGTGCCAGCCTCCCTCTCCGGCCATACGAGCAGTACTTC. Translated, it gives CASLPLRPYEQYF.